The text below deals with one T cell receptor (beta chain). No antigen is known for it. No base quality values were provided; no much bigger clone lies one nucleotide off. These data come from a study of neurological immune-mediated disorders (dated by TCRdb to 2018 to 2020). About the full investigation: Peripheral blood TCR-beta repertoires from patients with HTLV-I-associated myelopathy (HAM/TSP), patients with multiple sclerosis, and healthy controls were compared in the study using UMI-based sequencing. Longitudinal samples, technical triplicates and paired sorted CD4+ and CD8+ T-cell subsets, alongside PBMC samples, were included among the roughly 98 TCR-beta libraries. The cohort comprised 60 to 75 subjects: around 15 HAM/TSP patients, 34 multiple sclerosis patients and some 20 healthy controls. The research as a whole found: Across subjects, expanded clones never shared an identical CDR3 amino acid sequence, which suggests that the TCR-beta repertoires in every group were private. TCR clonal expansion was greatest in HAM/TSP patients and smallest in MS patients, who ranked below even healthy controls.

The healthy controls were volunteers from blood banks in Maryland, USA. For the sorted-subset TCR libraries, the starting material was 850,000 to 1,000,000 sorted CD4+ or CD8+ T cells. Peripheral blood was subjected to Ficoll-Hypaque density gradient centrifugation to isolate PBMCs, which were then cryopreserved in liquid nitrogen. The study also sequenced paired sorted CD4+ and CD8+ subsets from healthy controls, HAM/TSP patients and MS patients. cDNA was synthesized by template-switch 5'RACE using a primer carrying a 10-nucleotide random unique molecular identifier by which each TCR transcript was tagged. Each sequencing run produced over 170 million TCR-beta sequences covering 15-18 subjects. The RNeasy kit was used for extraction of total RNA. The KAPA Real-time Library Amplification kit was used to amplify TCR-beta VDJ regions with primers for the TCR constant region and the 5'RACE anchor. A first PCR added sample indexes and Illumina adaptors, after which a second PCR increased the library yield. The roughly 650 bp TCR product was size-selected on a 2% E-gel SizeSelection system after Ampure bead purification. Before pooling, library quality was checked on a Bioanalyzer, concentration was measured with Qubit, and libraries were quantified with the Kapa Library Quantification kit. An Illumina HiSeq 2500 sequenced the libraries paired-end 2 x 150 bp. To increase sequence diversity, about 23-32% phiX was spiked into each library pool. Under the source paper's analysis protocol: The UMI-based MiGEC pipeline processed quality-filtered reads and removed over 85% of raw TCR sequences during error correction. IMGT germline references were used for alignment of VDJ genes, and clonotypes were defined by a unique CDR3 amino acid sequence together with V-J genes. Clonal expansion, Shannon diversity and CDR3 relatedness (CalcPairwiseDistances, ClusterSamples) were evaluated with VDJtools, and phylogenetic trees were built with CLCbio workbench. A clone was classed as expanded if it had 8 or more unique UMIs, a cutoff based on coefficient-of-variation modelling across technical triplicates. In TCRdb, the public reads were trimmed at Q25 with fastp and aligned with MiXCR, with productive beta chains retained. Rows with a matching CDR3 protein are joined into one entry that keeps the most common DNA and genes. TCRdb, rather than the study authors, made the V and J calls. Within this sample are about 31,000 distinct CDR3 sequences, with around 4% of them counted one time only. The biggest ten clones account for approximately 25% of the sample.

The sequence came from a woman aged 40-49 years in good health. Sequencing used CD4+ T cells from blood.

The encoded CDR3 is CASRLSGEQYF. The DNA sequence follows: TGCGCCAGCAGACTCTCCGGGGAGCAGTACTTC. The sequence joins TRBV5-1 to TRBJ2-7; no D gene can be assigned with confidence. CDR1 SGHRS and CDR2 YFSETQ were looked up in the germline V gene. The junction shows trimming of 5 bases on V and 7 bases on J, plus 10 bases between the germline ends. Counted from cysteine to phenylalanine, this CDR3 has 11 amino acids. The sequence is cut down to CDR3 DNA, 33 bases in frame from base 1.